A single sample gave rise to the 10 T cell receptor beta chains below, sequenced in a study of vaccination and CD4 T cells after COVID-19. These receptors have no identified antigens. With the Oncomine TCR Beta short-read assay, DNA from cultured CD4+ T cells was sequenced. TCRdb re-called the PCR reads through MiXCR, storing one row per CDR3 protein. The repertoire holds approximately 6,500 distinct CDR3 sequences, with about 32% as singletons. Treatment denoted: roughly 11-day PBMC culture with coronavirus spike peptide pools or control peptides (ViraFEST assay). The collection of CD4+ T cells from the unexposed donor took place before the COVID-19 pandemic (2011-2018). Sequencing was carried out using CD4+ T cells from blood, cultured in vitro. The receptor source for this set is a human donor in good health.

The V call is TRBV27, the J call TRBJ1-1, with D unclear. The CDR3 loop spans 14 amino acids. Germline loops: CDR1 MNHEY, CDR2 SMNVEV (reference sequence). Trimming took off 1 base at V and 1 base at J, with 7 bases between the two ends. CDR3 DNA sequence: TGTGCCAGCAGTTTATACCCAGAGAACACTGAAGCTTTCTTT. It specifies CASSLYPENTEAFF.

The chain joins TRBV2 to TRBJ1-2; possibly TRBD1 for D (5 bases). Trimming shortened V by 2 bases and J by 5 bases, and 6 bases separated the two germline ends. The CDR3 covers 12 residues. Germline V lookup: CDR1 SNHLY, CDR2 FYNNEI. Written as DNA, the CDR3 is TGTGCCAGCAGTGAAAAGGGGTATGGCTACACCTTC. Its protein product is CASSEKGYGYTF.

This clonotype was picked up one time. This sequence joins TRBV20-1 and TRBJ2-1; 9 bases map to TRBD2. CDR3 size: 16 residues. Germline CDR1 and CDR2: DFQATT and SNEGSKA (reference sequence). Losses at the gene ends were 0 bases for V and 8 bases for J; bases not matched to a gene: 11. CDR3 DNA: TGCAGTGCTAGAGATCCGAGGCGGGGGGGCCTCGATGAGCAGTTCTTC. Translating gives CSARDPRRGGLDEQFF.

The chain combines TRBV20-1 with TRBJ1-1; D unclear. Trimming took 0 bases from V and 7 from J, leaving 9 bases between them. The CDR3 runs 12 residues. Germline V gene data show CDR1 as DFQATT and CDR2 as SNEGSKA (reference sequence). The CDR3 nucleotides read TGCAGTGCTAGAGACCCTACACATGAAGCTTTCTTT. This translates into CSARDPTHEAFF.

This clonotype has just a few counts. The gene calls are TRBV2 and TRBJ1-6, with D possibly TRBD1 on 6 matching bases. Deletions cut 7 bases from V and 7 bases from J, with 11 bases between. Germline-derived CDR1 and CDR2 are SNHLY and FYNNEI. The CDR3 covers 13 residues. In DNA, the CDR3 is TGTGCCAGCATATGGGGGCTAAATTCACCCCTCCACTTT. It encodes CASIWGLNSPLHF.

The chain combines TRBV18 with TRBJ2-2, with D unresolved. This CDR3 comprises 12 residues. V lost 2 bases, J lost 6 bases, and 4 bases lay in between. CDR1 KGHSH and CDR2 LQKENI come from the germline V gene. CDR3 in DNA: TGTGCCAGCTCACCAACAGCCGGGGAGCTGTTTTTT. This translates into CASSPTAGELFF.

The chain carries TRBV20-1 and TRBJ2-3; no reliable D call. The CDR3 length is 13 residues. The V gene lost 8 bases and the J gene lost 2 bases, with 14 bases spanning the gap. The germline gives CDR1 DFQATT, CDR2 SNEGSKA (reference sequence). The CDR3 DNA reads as TGCAGTACTCCAACGGTTCTCACAGATACGCAGTATTTT. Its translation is CSTPTVLTDTQYF.

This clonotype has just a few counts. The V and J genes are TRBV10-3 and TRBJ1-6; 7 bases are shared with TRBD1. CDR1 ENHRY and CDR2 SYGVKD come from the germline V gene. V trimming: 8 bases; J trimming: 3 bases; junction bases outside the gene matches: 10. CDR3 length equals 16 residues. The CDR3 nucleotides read TGTGCCATCGGAATTGAGACAGGGCTCTATAATTCACCCCTCCACTTT. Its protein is CAIGIETGLYNSPLHF.

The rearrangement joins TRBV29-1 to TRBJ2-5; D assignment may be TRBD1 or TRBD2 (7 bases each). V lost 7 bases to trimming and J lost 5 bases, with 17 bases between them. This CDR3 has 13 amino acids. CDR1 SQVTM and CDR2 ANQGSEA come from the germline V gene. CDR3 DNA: TGCAGCGCCGCCCACAGGGGAGGGGAGACCCAGTACTTC. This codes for CSAAHRGGETQYF.

The CDR3 protein is CASRTGTGDDEQFF. In nucleotides, the CDR3 is TGTGCCAGCAGGACGGGGACAGGGGATGATGAGCAGTTCTTC. The chain uses TRBV2 and TRBJ2-1, with 10 bases fitting TRBD1. With 6 bases clipped from V and 8 bases from J, the junction kept 7 bases outside the gene matches. Germline V gene sequence: CDR1 SNHLY, CDR2 FYNNEI. CDR3 length equals 14 residues.